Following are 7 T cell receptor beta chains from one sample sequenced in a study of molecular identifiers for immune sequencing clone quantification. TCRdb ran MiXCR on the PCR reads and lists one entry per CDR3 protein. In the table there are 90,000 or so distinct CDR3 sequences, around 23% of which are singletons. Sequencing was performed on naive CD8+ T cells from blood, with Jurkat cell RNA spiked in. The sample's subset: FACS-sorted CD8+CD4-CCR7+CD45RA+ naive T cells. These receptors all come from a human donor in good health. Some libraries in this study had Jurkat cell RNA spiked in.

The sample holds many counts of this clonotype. This CDR3 reads CASSQDSPAGARYNEQFF. CDR3 DNA: TGCGCCAGCAGCCAAGATAGCCCAGCGGGGGCGAGATACAATGAGCAGTTCTTC. This chain joins TRBV4-3 and TRBJ2-1, with 8 nucleotides matching TRBD2. Looked up from germline, CDR1 is LGHNA and CDR2 is YSLEER. The CDR3 runs to 18 residues. Trimming removed 0 bases from V and 4 bases from J; junction bases left unmatched: 11.

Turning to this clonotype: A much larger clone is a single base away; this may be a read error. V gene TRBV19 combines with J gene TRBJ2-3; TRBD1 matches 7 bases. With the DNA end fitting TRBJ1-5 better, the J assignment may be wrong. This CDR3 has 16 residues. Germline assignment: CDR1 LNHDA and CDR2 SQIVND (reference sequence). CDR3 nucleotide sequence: TGTGCCAGTAGTATGGGGGGCCTAGGGGGCGCGGATACGCAGCATTTT. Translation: CASSMGGLGGADTQHF.

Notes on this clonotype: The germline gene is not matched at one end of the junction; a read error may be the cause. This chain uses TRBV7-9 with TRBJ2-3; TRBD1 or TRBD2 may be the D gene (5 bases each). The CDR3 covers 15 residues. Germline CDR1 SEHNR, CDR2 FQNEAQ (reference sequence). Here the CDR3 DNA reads TGTGCCAGCAGCTCATCTCTAGGGACCACAGATACGCGGTATTTT. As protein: CASSSSLGTTDTRYF.

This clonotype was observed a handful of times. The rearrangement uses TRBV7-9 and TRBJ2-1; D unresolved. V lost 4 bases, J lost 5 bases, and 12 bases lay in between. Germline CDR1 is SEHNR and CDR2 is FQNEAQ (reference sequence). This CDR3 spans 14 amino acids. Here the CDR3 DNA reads TGTGCCAGCAGCTCCTCACGACGGGACAATGAGCAGTTCTTC. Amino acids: CASSSSRRDNEQFF.

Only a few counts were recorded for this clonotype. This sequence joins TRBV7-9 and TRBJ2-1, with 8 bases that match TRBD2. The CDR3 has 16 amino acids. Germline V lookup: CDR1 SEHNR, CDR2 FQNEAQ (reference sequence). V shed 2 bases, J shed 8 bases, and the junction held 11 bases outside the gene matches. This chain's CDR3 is CASSLSGGRLWDEQFF. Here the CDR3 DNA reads TGTGCCAGCAGCTTATCCGGCGGGAGGCTCTGGGATGAGCAGTTCTTC.

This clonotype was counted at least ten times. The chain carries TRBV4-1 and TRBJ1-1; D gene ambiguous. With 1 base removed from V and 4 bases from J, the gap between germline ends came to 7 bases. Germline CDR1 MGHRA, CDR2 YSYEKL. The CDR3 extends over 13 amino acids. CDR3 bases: TGCGCCAGCAGCCAAGGTTCCGTCACTGAAGCTTTCTTT. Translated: CASSQGSVTEAFF.

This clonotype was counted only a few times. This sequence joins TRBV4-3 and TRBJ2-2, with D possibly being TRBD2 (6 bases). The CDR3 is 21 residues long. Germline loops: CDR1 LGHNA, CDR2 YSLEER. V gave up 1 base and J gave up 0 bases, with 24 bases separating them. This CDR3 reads CASSQGGRWGGFLANTGELFF. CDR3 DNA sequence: TGCGCCAGCAGCCAAGGAGGCAGGTGGGGAGGTTTTTTAGCGAACACCGGGGAGCTGTTTTTT.